This T cell receptor (beta chain) is from a study of PD-1 blockade in mismatch repair-deficient tumors (dated by TCRdb to about 2017). For the study in its entirety: The trial enrolled some 82 consecutive patients with roughly twelve mismatch repair-deficient cancer types between September 2013 and late 2016, all previously treated and progressing. Deep sequencing of TCR CDR3 regions was used to track tumor-associated T cell clones in peripheral blood of patients responding to PD-1 blockade.

For CDR1 and CDR2, the germline V gene (reference sequence) lists SEHNR and FQNEAQ. The CDR3 starts with the cysteine, ends with the phenylalanine, and has 14 residues. Just CDR3 DNA is preserved here, 42 bases in frame from base 1. Trimming at the junction amounts to 5 bases on V and 7 bases on J, and the germline ends lie 17 bases apart. To prepare the library, the immunoSEQ multiplex PCR assay was applied. The table comes from immuneACCESS by way of TCRdb, which keeps in-frame sequences with V and J called. Part of the clones is missing from these tables; in studies checked, under half for an unresolved V gene and the rest for unknown reasons. This sample has around 62,000 clones in its table, and 60% to 80% of those were observed once. Roughly 5% of the sample goes to the ten largest clones. A word on this clone: The antigen it recognizes is unknown. No much larger clone is present one base from it, and per-base qualities are unavailable.

For each enrolled patient, mismatch repair deficiency was established using either polymerase chain reaction or immunohistochemistry. TCR sequencing was carried out for a few patients who responded to pembrolizumab therapy. Pembrolizumab PD-1 blockade was prospectively tested in advanced mismatch repair-deficient cancers, regardless of tissue of origin, in the phase II trial. Peripheral blood T cell samples were serially collected before and at multiple times after PD-1 blockade was started. The timing of each blood sample was reported as weeks after the first dose of pembrolizumab. The paper as a whole reports these results and caveats: After pembrolizumab, tumor-resident clones, which were often undetectable in blood before treatment, expanded rapidly and then contracted, generally ahead of radiologic responses.

The starting material was peripheral blood, obtained 2 weeks after starting pembrolizumab. The receptor was isolated from an adult with mismatch repair-deficient cancer. The V gene is TRBV7-9 and the J gene is TRBJ2-5, with no D gene named confidently. The base sequence is TGTGCCAGCAGCCCAAGGGCACCTCCGGGGACCCAGTACTTC. Protein translation: CASSPRAPPGTQYF.